These T cell receptor beta chains were read from a single sample in a study of shared clonotypes between healthy human individuals. Assay: immunoSEQ multiplex PCR; the TCRdb copy retains only in-frame clones and omits some. The table lists over 850,000 clones, approximately 78% of them singletons. Sequencing was performed on memory CD4+ T cells from PBMCs. These receptors originate from a man aged 18 to 29 in good health. Some clones in this sample may be carry-over from other donors' samples. CDR3s include the opening cysteine and the closing phenylalanine or tryptophan. D genes are given only for firm matches. A row's size may be missing; if present it is once, few, many or a size class.

size: .; V: TRBV27; D: .; J: TRBJ1-5; DNA: TGTGCCAGCAGTATAGATAGCAATCAGCCCCAGCATTTT; CDR3: CASSIDSNQPQHF
size: .; V: TRBV4-3; D: .; J: TRBJ2-3; DNA: TGCGCCAGCAGCCCGGAGTTCGGGGGCACAGATACGCAGTATTTT; CDR3: CASSPEFGGTDTQYF
size: .; V: TRBV9; D: .; J: TRBJ1-1; DNA: TGTGCCAGCAGCGTAGAGGCGGCTACAGAAGCTTTCTTT; CDR3: CASSVEAATEAFF
size: few; V: TRBV7-6; D: .; J: TRBJ1-1; DNA: TGTGCCAGCAGCCAAGGATCACAGAACACTGAAGCTTTCTTT; CDR3: CASSQGSQNTEAFF
size: .; V: TRBV28; D: .; J: TRBJ2-7; DNA: TGTGCCGGCAGTTTGGCAGGGTTTTCCTACAAGCAGTACTTC; CDR3: CAGSLAGFSYKQYF
size: .; V: TRBV28; D: .; J: TRBJ1-2; DNA: TGTGCCAGCAGTTTCCTTATTGGGGGCTATGGCTACACCTTC; CDR3: CASSFLIGGYGYTF
size: .; V: TRBV28; D: .; J: TRBJ1-6; DNA: TGTGCCAGCAGTGACCGGGATCCCCTCCACTTT; CDR3: CASSDRDPLHF
size: .; V: TRBV4-1; D: .; J: TRBJ2-7; DNA: TGCGCCAGCAGCCAAGATCTTTACGAGCAGTACTTC; CDR3: CASSQDLYEQYF
size: few; V: TRBV10-3; D: TRBD2; J: TRBJ2-5; DNA: TGTGCCATCAGTAAGGGACTAGCGGGAACGGAGACCCAGTACTTC; CDR3: CAISKGLAGTETQYF
size: .; V: TRBV5-4; D: TRBD1; J: TRBJ2-7; DNA: TGTGCCAGCAGCATGACAGGGGGCGGAAAATACGAGCAGTACTTC; CDR3: CASSMTGGGKYEQYF
size: .; V: TRBV29-1; D: TRBD1; J: TRBJ2-2; DNA: TGCAGCGTAGCGCCCGGGACAGGGAAGTTAGGGAACACCGGGGAGCTGTTTTTT; CDR3: CSVAPGTGKLGNTGELFF
size: .; V: TRBV2; D: .; J: TRBJ2-7; DNA: TGTGCCAGCAGTGAAATTGGATACGAGCAGTACTTC; CDR3: CASSEIGYEQYF
size: .; V: TRBV11-2; D: TRBD1; J: TRBJ2-1; DNA: TGTGCCAGCAGCACCCGAAGGACAGGGCTGCACGAAAATGAGCAGTTCTTC; CDR3: CASSTRRTGLHENEQFF